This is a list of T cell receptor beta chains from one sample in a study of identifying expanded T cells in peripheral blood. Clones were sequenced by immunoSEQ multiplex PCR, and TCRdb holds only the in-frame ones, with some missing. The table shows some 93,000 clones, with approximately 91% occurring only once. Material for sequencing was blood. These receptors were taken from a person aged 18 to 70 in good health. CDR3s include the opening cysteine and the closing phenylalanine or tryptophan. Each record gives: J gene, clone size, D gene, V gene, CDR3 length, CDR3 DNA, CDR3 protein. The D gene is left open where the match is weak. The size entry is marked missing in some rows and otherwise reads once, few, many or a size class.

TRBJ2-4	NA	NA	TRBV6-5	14	TGTGCCAGCAGTTACTCGTCTTTCTCGGGCATTCAGTACTTC	CASSYSSFSGIQYF
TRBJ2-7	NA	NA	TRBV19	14	TGTGCCAGTAGGGAAGGGGAGAGCTCCTACGAGCAGTACTTC	CASREGESSYEQYF
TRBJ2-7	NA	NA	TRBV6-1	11	TGTGCCAGCCGCTCCCCGGGCTCGCCGTACTTC	CASRSPGSPYF
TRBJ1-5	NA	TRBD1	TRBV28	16	TGTGCCAGCGCTTTGACAGGGGGCATGCGCAATCAGCCCCAGCATTTT	CASALTGGMRNQPQHF
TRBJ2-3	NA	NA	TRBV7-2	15	TGTGCCAGCAGCTTCTACGGGATCATTGAGGATACGCAGTATTTT	CASSFYGIIEDTQYF
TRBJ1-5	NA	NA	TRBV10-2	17	TGCGCCAGCAGTGAGTCGGGGGGGCCAGCTAATTATCAGCCCCAGCATTTT	CASSESGGPANYQPQHF
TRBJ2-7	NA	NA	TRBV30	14	TGTGCCTGGAGTGTACCGCCTAGATCCTACGAGCAGTACTTC	CAWSVPPRSYEQYF
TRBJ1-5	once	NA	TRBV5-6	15	TGTGCCAGCAGCTTGGCCAGCGCTGCAAATCAGCCCCAGCATTTT	CASSLASAANQPQHF
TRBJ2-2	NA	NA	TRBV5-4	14	TGTGCCAGCAGCCCAACGGGACCCACCGGGGAGCTGTTTTTT	CASSPTGPTGELFF
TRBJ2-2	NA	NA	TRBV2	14	TGTGCCAGCCTTCCAGGGGCGTACACCGGGGAGCTGTTTTTT	CASLPGAYTGELFF
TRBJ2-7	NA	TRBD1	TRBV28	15	TGTGCCAGCAGTTATGCCCGGACAGGGAGCCACGAGCAGTACTTC	CASSYARTGSHEQYF
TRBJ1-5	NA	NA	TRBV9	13	TGTGCCAGCAGCGTAGATTGGAATCAGCCCCAGCATTTT	CASSVDWNQPQHF